These 19 T cell receptor beta chains were all obtained from the same sample, sequenced in a study of OX40 agonist ivuxolimab in advanced cancers. Measured with immunoSEQ multiplex PCR; TCRdb has only the in-frame clones, and not every one. The sample shows approximately 55,000 clones, approximately 83% of them seen only once. The material was CD4+ or CD8+ T cells sorted from blood, obtained in a trial of the OX40 agonist ivuxolimab. These receptors all come from an adult with an advanced solid tumor such as melanoma, head and neck, liver or kidney cancer.

V is TRBV28 and J is TRBJ2-7; 7 positions agree with TRBD1. Germline V CDR1 and CDR2: MDHEN, SYDVKM. With V trimmed by 9 bases and J by 2 bases, 7 bases remained unmatched. The length of the CDR3 is 13 residues. CDR3 region: CASLRTGTYEQYF. The CDR3 region has the DNA TGTGCCAGTCTTAGGACAGGTACCTACGAGCAGTACTTC.

The V gene is TRBV6-6, the J gene TRBJ2-1; D is perhaps TRBD2 (5 bases). Trimming shortened V by 6 bases and J by 0 bases, and 12 bases separated the two germline ends. From germline, CDR1 is MNHNY and CDR2 SVGAGI (reference sequence). The length of the CDR3 is 15 residues. The CDR3, as DNA: TGTGCCAGCAGAGGAAGCGGTAGCTCCTACAATGAGCAGTTCTTC. Protein product: CASRGSGSSYNEQFF.

In this sample, this clone turned up a few times. The genes are TRBV15 and TRBJ1-1; 9 bases match TRBD1. Germline CDR1 reads LNHNV; CDR2 reads YYDKDF (reference sequence). The CDR3 is made up of 14 amino acids. Unmatched junction bases numbered 1, after V lost 0 bases and J lost 5 bases. This CDR3 reads CATSREDRGTEAFF. The DNA for the CDR3 is TGTGCCACCAGCAGAGAGGACAGGGGTACTGAAGCTTTCTTT.

The chain combines TRBV10-1 with TRBJ2-3; D perhaps matches TRBD2 (6 bases). The CDR3 is 17 amino acids. The germline CDR1 and CDR2 sequences are WNHNN and SYGVQD (reference sequence). Trimming took 4 bases from V and 6 from J, leaving 23 bases between them. This chain's CDR3 is CASSGPMGRLVGDTQYF. The CDR3 DNA reads TGCGCCAGCAGTGGGCCGATGGGACGACTAGTGGGGGATACGCAGTATTTT.

The rearrangement joins TRBV5-6 to TRBJ1-2, with 12 nucleotides matching TRBD1. Germline lookup yields CDR1 SGHDT and CDR2 YYEEEE. With 5 bases clipped from V and 4 bases from J, the junction kept 9 bases outside the gene matches. The CDR3 is 16 residues long. CDR3: CASSFPGTGGIYGYTF. In nucleotides, the CDR3 is TGTGCCAGCAGTTTCCCTGGGACAGGGGGCATCTATGGCTACACCTTC.

J is TRBJ2-5 and V is TRBV21-1; TRBD2, the table's D call, was not compared with the DNA. TRBV21-1 is tagged as a pseudogene. CDR3 length: 13 amino acids. This chain's CDR3 is CASSGREVETQYF. The CDR3 DNA sequence: TGTGCCAGCAGCGGTCGGGAGGTGGAGACCCAGTACTTC.

J is TRBJ1-1 and V is TRBV5-4; 7 bases are a match to TRBD1. The CDR3 is made up of 12 amino acids. Germline-derived CDR1 and CDR2 are SGHNT and YYREEE (reference sequence). V shed 3 bases, J shed 11 bases, and the junction held 7 bases outside the gene matches. CDR3 sequence (DNA): TGTGCCAGCAGCTACGACAGGGATGGTGCTTTCTTT. Amino acids: CASSYDRDGAFF.

The chain couples TRBV2 to TRBJ1-3; 8 positions match TRBD1. CDR1 is SNHLY, CDR2 FYNNEI, per germline. The CDR3 is made up of 16 amino acids. V lost 4 bases, J lost 0 bases, and 5 bases stayed unmatched. CDR3 in DNA: TGTGCCAGCAGTGCGACAGGGGTTCGCTCTGGAAACACCATATATTTT. This encodes CASSATGVRSGNTIYF.

The chain carries TRBV6-6 and TRBJ1-2, with D unresolved. Germline CDR1 MNHNY, CDR2 SVGAGI (reference sequence). CDR3 size: 12 residues. V was clipped by 0 bases and J by 4 bases, with 3 bases between them. This CDR3 is CASSYSSYGYTF. Here the CDR3 DNA reads TGTGCCAGCAGTTACTCGAGCTATGGCTACACCTTC.

The genes are TRBV19 and TRBJ1-3; D call uncertain. This CDR3 has 15 amino acids. V lost 6 bases and J lost 0, with 12 bases in between. Germline CDR1 and CDR2: LNHDA and SQIVND (reference sequence). Written as DNA, the CDR3 is TGTGCCAGTAGCGACCCCAAAACCTCTGGAAACACCATATATTTT. Translated, it gives CASSDPKTSGNTIYF. Combining the CDR3 with reference TRBV19 and TRBJ1-3 gives the whole variable domain DGGITQSPKYLFRKEGQNVTLSCEQNLNHDAMYWYRQDPGQGLRLIYYSQIVNDFQKGDIAEGYSVSREKKESFPLTVTSAQKNPTAFYLCASSDPKTSGNTIYFGEGSWLTVV.

This clone was seen only once. Other DNA sequences in this specimen translate into the identical CDR3. CDR3 in DNA: TGTGCCAGCAGTGACAGGGCCCGGAACACTGAAGCTTTCTTT. Protein product: CASSDRARNTEAFF. This chain joins TRBV2 and TRBJ1-1; a weak D match, TRBD1 (5 bases). This CDR3 region has 14 residues. V was trimmed by 3 bases and J by 1 base, leaving 9 bases between them. Germline values: CDR1 SNHLY, CDR2 FYNNEI. Variable domain in full (rest from reference TRBV2 and TRBJ1-1): EPEVTQTPSHQVTQMGQEVILRCVPISNHLYFYWYRQILGQKVEFLVSFYNNEISEKSEIFDDQFSVERPDGSNFTLKIRSTKLEDSAMYFCASSDRARNTEAFFGQGTRLTVV.

V gene TRBV28 combines with J gene TRBJ1-1; D is ambiguous. CDR1 and CDR2 (germline): MDHEN, SYDVKM. This CDR3 has 14 amino acids. Trimming left V 3 bases short and J 3 bases short, with 11 bases between. CDR3 amino acids: CASSFAGSYTEAFF. The CDR3 region has the DNA TGTGCCAGCAGTTTCGCGGGCTCGTACACTGAAGCTTTCTTT.

The chain is built from TRBV11-3 and TRBJ2-7, with 7 bases matching TRBD1. The V gene's germline CDR1 is SGHNT and CDR2 YENEEA. The CDR3 loop spans 14 amino acids. The V segment lost 0 bases and the J segment 1 base; nucleotides outside the gene matches: 0. The CDR3 sequence is CASSLEGQSYEQYF. The CDR3 nucleotides are TGTGCCAGCAGCTTAGAGGGACAGTCCTACGAGCAGTACTTC. The whole variable domain, filled in from reference TRBV11-3 and TRBJ2-7, reads EAGVVQSPRYKIIEKKQPVAFWCNPISGHNTLYWYLQNLGQGPELLIRYENEEAVDDSQLPKDRFSAERLKGVDSTLKIQPAELGDSAVYLCASSLEGQSYEQYFGPGTRLTVT.

The chain uses TRBV10-3 and TRBJ2-3; D is possibly TRBD1 (5 bases). CDR1 and CDR2 (germline): ENHRY, SYGVKD. Trimming took off 4 bases at V and 0 bases at J, with 11 bases between the two ends. This CDR3 is 15 amino acids long. The CDR3 nucleotides read TGTGCCATCAGTGCAGGGTTCTCTAGCACAGATACGCAGTATTTT. This translates into CAISAGFSSTDTQYF.

The count of this clone is one. This chain uses TRBV18 with TRBJ1-2; 9 positions match TRBD1. The ends lost 3 bases at V and 8 bases at J; junction bases unmatched: 7. Germline CDR1 KGHSH, CDR2 LQKENI. CDR3 length equals 14 residues. The CDR3 DNA is TGTGCCAGCTCACCCACTAGGACAGGGGAGGGCTACACCTTC. This encodes CASSPTRTGEGYTF.

V gene TRBV5-1 combines with J gene TRBJ2-1, with D maybe TRBD1 (5 bases). The V end was cut by 0 bases, the J end by 1 base, with 11 bases between. This CDR3 has 16 amino acids. Germline V gene data show CDR1 as SGHRS and CDR2 as YFSETQ. The CDR3 DNA follows: TGCGCCAGCAGCTTGGTCGCAGGGCCTTCCTACAATGAGCAGTTCTTC. Amino acid sequence: CASSLVAGPSYNEQFF.

The chain has TRBV7-9 and TRBJ2-1; either TRBD1 or TRBD2 may supply D (5 bases each). V lost 5 bases and J 7 bases, leaving 21 bases between the germline ends. CDR3 size: 16 residues. Germline CDR1 SEHNR, CDR2 FQNEAQ (reference sequence). For the CDR3, the DNA is TGTGCCAGCAGCGATCCGGGACCAAAAGGCTGGAATGAGCAGTTCTTC. Protein product: CASSDPGPKGWNEQFF.

The V and J genes are TRBV25-1 and TRBJ1-1; D is uncertain. CDR1 MGHDK and CDR2 SYGVNS come from the germline V gene. The CDR3 consists of 13 residues. With 0 bases removed from V and 9 bases from J, the gap between germline ends came to 11 bases. The CDR3 nucleotides read TGTGCCAGCAGTGAATATGACAATCTGAAAGCTTTCTTT. Translated, it gives CASSEYDNLKAFF.

The chain recombines TRBV10-3 with TRBJ2-7; tentatively, D is TRBD1 or TRBD2 (6 bases each). The V end lost 3 bases, the J end lost 2 bases, and 14 bases lay between the germline ends. This CDR3 is built from 15 residues. The germline CDR1 and CDR2 sequences are ENHRY and SYGVKD. For the CDR3, the DNA is TGTGCCATCAGTGACTTCACCGGGGGCGCCTACGAGCAGTACTTC. Its protein is CAISDFTGGAYEQYF.